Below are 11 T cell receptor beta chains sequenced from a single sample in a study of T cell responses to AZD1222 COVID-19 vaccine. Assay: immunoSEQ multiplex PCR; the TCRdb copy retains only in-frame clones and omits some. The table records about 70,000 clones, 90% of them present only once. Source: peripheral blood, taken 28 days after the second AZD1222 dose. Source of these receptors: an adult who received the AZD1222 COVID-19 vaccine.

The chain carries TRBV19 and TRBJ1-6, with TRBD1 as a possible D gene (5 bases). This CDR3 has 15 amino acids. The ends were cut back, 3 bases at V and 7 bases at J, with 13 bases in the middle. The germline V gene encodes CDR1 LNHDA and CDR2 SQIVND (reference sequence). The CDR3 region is CASSIFGTVNSPLHF. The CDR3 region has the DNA TGTGCCAGTAGTATCTTCGGGACGGTAAATTCACCCCTCCACTTT.

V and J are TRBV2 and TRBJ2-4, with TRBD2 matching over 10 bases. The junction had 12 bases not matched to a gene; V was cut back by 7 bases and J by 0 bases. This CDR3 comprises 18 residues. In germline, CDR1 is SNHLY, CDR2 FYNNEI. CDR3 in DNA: TGTGCCAGCACCCACAGCGGGGGGGACCTACTAGCCAAAAACATTCAGTACTTC. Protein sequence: CASTHSGGDLLAKNIQYF.

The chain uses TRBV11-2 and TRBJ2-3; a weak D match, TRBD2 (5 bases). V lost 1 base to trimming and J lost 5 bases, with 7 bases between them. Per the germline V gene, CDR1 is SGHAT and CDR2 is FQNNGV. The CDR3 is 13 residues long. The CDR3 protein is CASSLGSGDTQYF. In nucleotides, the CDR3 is TGTGCCAGCAGCTTAGGCAGCGGAGATACGCAGTATTTT. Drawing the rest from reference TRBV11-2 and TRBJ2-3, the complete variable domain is EAGVAQSPRYKIIEKRQSVAFWCNPISGHATLYWYQQILGQGPKLLIQFQNNGVVDDSQLPKDRFSAERLKGVDSTLKIQPAKLEDSAVYLCASSLGSGDTQYFGPGTRLTVL.

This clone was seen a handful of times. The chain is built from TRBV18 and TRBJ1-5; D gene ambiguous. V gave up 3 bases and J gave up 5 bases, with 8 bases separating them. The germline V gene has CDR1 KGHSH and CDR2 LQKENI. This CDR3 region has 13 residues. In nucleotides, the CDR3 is TGTGCCAGCTCACCGGGGAGTGATCAGCCCCAGCATTTT. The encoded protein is CASSPGSDQPQHF.

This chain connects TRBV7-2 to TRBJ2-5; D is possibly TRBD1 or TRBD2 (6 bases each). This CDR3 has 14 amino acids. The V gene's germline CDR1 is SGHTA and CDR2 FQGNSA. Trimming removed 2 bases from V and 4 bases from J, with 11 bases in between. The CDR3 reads CASSLTGAVETQYF. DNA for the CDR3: TGTGCCAGCAGCTTAACGGGGGCCGTAGAGACCCAGTACTTC.

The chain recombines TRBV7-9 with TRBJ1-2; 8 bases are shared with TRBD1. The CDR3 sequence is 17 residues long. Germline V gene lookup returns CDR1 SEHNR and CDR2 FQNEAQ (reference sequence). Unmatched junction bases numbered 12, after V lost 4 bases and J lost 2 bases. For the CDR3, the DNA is TGTGCCAGCAGCTCTCCTTCGGGACAGGTCTTAAACTATGGCTACACCTTC. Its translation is CASSSPSGQVLNYGYTF.

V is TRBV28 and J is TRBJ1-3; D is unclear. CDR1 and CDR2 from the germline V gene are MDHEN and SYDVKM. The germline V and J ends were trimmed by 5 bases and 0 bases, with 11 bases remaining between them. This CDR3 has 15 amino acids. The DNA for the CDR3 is TGTGCCAGCAGTCCCCCCCGAAACTCTGGAAACACCATATATTTT. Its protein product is CASSPPRNSGNTIYF. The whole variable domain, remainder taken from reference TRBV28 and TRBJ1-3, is DVKVTQSSRYLVKRTGEKVFLECVQDMDHENMFWYRQDPGLGLRLIYFSYDVKMKEKGDIPEGYSVSREKKERFSLILESASTNQTSMYLCASSPPRNSGNTIYFGEGSWLTVV.

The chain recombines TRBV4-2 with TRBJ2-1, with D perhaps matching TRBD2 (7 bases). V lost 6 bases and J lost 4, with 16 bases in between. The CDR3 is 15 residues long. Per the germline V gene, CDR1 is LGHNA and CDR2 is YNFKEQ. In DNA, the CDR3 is TGTGCCAGCAGGGGCTCGCGGGGGCCTTACAATGAGCAGTTCTTC. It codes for CASRGSRGPYNEQFF.

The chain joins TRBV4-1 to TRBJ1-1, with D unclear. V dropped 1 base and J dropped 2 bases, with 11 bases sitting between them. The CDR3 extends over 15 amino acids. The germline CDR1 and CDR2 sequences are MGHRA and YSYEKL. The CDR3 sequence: CASSQADTFNTEAFF. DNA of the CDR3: TGCGCCAGCAGCCAAGCCGACACATTCAACACTGAAGCTTTCTTT.

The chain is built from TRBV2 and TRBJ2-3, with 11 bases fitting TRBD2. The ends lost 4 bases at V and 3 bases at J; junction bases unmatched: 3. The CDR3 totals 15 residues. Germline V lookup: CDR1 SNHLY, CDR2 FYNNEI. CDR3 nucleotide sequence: TGTGCCAGCAGTGTGCTAGCGGGGGGTACAGATACGCAGTATTTT. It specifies CASSVLAGGTDTQYF.

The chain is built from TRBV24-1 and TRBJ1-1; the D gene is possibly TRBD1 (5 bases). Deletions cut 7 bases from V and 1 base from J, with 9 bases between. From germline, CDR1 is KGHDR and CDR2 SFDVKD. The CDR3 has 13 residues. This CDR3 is CATRNRQNTEAFF. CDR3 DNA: TGTGCCACCAGAAACAGGCAGAACACTGAAGCTTTCTTT.